The 10 T cell receptor beta chains in this list originate from one sample, sequenced in a study of CXCR3-negative and CXCR3-positive naive CD8 T cells. UMI-tagged TRB cDNA libraries were built via 5' RACE. TCRdb re-called the 5' RACE reads; every CDR3 protein appears as one record, without DNA. The data include over 70,000 distinct CDR3 sequences; the top ten clones carry about 1.1%. The sequenced sample consisted of naive CXCR3- CD8+ T cells from blood. Described subset: CD45RO-CCR7+CD27+CD95- naive CD8+ T cells lacking CXCR3 (TNR3-). Every receptor here comes from a human donor in good health. Some clones in this sample may be carry-over from other donors' samples.

The chain uses TRBV15 and TRBJ1-2; TCRdb's D call, TRBD1, is unchecked because there is no DNA. Looked up from germline, CDR1 is LNHNV and CDR2 is YYDKDF (reference sequence). The CDR3 loop spans 15 amino acids. Here the CDR3 reads CATSRDQTGWSGYTF.

This rearrangement joins TRBV15 to TRBJ2-5; TCRdb returns TRBD2, unconfirmable since there is no DNA. Germline V gene data show CDR1 as LNHNV and CDR2 as YYDKDF (reference sequence). The CDR3 runs 14 residues. The CDR3 reads CATSSGRAPETQYF.

The gene calls are TRBV12-3 or TRBV12-4 and TRBJ2-3. The CDR3 has 13 residues. CDR3 residues: CASIGVSTDTQYF.

The chain uses TRBV29-1 and TRBJ1-2. Germline CDR1 and CDR2: SQVTM and ANQGSEA. This CDR3 contains 12 residues. CDR3 residues: CSVDRNPSGYTF.

J is TRBJ2-5 and V is TRBV7-7. Germline values: CDR1 SSHAT, CDR2 FNYEAQ (reference sequence). This CDR3 has 15 amino acids. The CDR3: CASSLGVLRQETQYF.

The chain recombines TRBV6-6 with TRBJ2-5; TCRdb outputs TRBD2, but without DNA this stays unchecked. CDR1 and CDR2 from the germline V gene are MNHNY and SVGAGI (reference sequence). The CDR3 is 14 residues long. Here the CDR3 reads CASKLAGDAETQYF.

The rearrangement links TRBV5-1 to TRBJ1-1; TCRdb's D call, TRBD1, is unchecked because there is no DNA. Looked up from germline, CDR1 is SGHRS and CDR2 is YFSETQ. The CDR3 is 15 amino acids. Here the CDR3 reads CASSSGGEMNTEAFF. The full variable domain, rest sourced from reference TRBV5-1 and TRBJ1-1, is KAGVTQTPRYLIKTRGQQVTLSCSPISGHRSVSWYQQTPGQGLQFLFEYFSETQRNKGNFPGRFSGRQFSNSRSEMNVSTLELGDSALYLCASSSGGEMNTEAFFGQGTRLTVV.

The chain is built from TRBV7-3 and TRBJ2-1. The CDR3 extends over 14 amino acids. Germline V gene sequence: CDR1 SGHTA, CDR2 FQGTGA. CDR3 loop: CASSLSGSSDEQFF.

CDR3 protein: CSLSRGDGTDTQYF. The rearrangement links TRBV29-1 to TRBJ2-3; TCRdb proposes TRBD1, but this gene call is untestable without DNA. The CDR3 is made up of 14 amino acids. CDR1 is SQVTM, CDR2 ANQGSEA, per germline.

V is TRBV3-1 and J is TRBJ2-1; the D gene TCRdb calls, TRBD2, cannot be checked with no DNA. CDR3 length equals 16 residues. Germline assignment: CDR1 LGHDT and CDR2 YNNKEL (reference sequence). The CDR3 loop is CASSQGTSGSVNEQFF.